Detailed here is one T cell receptor beta chain. Its matching antigen is unknown. Data came from immunoSEQ multiplex PCR; TCRdb stores just in-frame clones and leaves some out. Of tens of thousands of clones listed, about 83% are singletons. This sample was included in a study of OX40 agonist ivuxolimab in advanced cancers. Overall study context: Eligibility admitted prior anti-PD-1, anti-PD-L1 or anti-CTLA-4 therapy; roughly 40% had some. Overall study results and limits: Partial responders dosed at 0.1-3.0 mg/kg displayed clonal expansion ranking among the lowest. Undetermined was the antigen specificity of the expanded peripheral T cells. CD4+ T cells averaged fewer expanded clones than CD8+ T cells.

V was shortened by 1 base and J by 5 bases, with 11 bases between the two germline ends. Germline assignment: CDR1 LGHNA and CDR2 YSLEER. CDR3 length: 15 residues. Material: CD4+ or CD8+ T cells sorted from blood, obtained in a trial of the OX40 agonist ivuxolimab. J is TRBJ1-4 and V is TRBV4-3, with D unclear. This receptor was taken from an adult with an advanced solid tumor such as melanoma, head and neck, liver or kidney cancer. CDR3 in amino acids: CASSQAQHVNEKLFF. The CDR3 region has the DNA TGCGCCAGCAGCCAAGCACAACATGTAAATGAAAAACTGTTTTTT.